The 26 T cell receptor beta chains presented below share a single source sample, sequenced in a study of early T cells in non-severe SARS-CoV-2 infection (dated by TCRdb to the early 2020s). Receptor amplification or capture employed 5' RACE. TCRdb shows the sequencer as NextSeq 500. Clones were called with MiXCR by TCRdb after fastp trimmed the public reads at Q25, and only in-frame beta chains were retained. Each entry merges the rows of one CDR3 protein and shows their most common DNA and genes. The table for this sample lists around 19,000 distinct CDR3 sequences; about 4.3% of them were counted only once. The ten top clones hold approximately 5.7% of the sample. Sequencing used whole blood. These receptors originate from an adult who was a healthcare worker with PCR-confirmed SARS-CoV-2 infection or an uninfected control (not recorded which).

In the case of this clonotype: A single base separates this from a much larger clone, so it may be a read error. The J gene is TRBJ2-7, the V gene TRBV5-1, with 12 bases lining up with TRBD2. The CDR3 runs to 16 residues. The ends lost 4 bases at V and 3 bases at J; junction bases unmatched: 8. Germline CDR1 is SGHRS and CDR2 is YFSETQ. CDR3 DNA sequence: TGCGCCAGCAGCACAAGGACTAGCGGGGCAAACTACGAGCAGTACTTC. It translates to CASSTRTSGANYEQYF.

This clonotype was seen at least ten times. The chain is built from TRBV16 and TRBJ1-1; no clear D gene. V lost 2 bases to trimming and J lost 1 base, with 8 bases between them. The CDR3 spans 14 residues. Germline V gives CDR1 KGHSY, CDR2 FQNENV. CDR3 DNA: TGTGCCAGCAGCCAACGCCAGGAGAACACTGAAGCTTTCTTT. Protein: CASSQRQENTEAFF.

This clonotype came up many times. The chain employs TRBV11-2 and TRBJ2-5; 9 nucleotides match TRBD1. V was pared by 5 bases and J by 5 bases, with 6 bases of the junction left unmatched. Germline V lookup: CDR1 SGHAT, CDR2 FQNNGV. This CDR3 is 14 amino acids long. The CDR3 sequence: CASSRGQGRETQYF. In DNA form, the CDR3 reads TGTGCCAGCAGCCGCGGACAGGGGAGGGAGACCCAGTACTTC.

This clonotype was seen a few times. In nucleotides, the CDR3 is TGTGCCAGCAGCTTACCATCCGCCGGTACCCCAAATTCACCCCTCCACTTT. Protein product: CASSLPSAGTPNSPLHF. The chain recombines TRBV7-3 with TRBJ1-6; D call uncertain. The CDR3 runs to 17 residues. CDR1 and CDR2 (germline): SGHTA, FQGTGA. Deletions cut 2 bases from V and 7 bases from J, with 18 bases between.

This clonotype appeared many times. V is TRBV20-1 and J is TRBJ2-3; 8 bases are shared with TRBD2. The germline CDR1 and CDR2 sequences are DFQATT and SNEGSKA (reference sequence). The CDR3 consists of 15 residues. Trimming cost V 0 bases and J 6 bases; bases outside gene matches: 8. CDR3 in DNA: TGCAGTGCTAGAGACCGAGCGGGAGCCCCCGATACGCAGTATTTT. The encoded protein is CSARDRAGAPDTQYF.

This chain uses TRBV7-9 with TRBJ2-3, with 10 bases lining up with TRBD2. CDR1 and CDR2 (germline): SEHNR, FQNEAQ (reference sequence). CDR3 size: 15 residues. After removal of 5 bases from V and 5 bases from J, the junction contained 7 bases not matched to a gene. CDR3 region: CASSQRTSGLDTQYF. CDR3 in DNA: TGTGCCAGCAGCCAAAGGACTAGCGGACTAGATACGCAGTATTTT.

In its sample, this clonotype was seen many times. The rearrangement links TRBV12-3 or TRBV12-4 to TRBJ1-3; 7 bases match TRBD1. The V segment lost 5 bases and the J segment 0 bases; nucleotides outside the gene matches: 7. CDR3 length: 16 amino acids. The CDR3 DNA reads TGTGCCAGCAGTACCTCTGACAGGGCCTCTGGAAACACCATATATTTT. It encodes CASSTSDRASGNTIYF.

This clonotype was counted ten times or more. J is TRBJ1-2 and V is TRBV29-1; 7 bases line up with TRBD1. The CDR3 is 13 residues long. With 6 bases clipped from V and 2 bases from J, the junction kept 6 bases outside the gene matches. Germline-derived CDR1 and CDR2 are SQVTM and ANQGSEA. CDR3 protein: CSVFRDRNYGYTF. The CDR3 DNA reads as TGCAGCGTCTTCCGGGACAGAAACTATGGCTACACCTTC. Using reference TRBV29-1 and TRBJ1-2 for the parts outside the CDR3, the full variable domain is SAVISQKPSRDICQRGTSLTIQCQVDSQVTMMFWYRQQPGQSLTLIATANQGSEATYESGFVIDKFPISRPNLTFSTLTVSNMSPEDSSIYLCSVFRDRNYGYTFGSGTRLTVV.

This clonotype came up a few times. The DNA of the CDR3 is TGTGCCATCAACGAGGGAAACCAAGAGACCCAGTACTTC. It codes for CAINEGNQETQYF. The chain couples TRBV10-3 to TRBJ2-5, with a possible D match to TRBD2 (5 bases). V gave up 7 bases and J gave up 0 bases, with 9 bases separating them. Germline V CDR1 and CDR2: ENHRY, SYGVKD. This CDR3 comprises 13 residues.

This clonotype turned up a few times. This CDR3 reads CSAGDLKGEQYF. The CDR3 DNA sequence: TGCAGTGCCGGGGACCTCAAGGGCGAGCAGTACTTC. The chain is built from TRBV20-1 and TRBJ2-7; TRBD1 or TRBD2 may be the D gene (5 bases each). The germline V and J ends were trimmed by 6 bases and 6 bases, with 15 bases remaining between them. From germline, CDR1 is DFQATT and CDR2 SNEGSKA (reference sequence). This CDR3 spans 12 amino acids.

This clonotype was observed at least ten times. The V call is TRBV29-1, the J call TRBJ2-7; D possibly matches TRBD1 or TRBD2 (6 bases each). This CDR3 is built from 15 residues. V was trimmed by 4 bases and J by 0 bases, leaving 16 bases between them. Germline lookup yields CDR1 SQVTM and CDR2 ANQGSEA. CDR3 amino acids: CSVVRGGQGSYEQYF. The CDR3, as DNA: TGCAGCGTTGTCAGAGGGGGGCAGGGCTCCTACGAGCAGTACTTC.

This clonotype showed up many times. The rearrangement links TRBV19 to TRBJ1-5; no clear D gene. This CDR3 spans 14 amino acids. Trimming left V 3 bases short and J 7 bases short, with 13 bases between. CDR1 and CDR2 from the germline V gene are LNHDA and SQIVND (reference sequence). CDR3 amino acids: CASSIGSSGQPQHF. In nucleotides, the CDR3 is TGTGCCAGTAGTATTGGGAGTTCCGGGCAGCCCCAGCATTTT.

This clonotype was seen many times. CDR3 coding DNA: TGTGCCAGCAGTTTAAAACCAGGGACCTACGAGCAGTACTTC. This encodes CASSLKPGTYEQYF. The chain joins TRBV27 to TRBJ2-7; D perhaps matches TRBD1 (5 bases). The germline CDR1 and CDR2 sequences are MNHEY and SMNVEV (reference sequence). Trimming pared 2 bases from V and 2 bases from J, leaving 10 bases between. The CDR3 is 14 amino acids.

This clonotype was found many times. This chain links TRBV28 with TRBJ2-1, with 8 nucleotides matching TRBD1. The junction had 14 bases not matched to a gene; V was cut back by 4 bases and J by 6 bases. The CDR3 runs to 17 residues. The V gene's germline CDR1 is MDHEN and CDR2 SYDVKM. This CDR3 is CASSSDRGQGTLNEQFF. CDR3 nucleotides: TGTGCCAGCAGTTCCGACAGGGGCCAGGGGACCCTCAATGAGCAGTTCTTC.

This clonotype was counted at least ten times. The CDR3 sequence is CASSRLAGVANTGELFF. The CDR3 DNA is TGTGCCAGCAGTCGACTAGCGGGAGTAGCGAACACCGGGGAGCTGTTTTTT. This rearrangement joins TRBV27 to TRBJ2-2, with 12 bases fitting TRBD2. This CDR3 spans 17 amino acids. V gave up 5 bases and J gave up 0 bases; unmatched junction bases: 4. The germline V gene has CDR1 MNHEY and CDR2 SMNVEV (reference sequence).

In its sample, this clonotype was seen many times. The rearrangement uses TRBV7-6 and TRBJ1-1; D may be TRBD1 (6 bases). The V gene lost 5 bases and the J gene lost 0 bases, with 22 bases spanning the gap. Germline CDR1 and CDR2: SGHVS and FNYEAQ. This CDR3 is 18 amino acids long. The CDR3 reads CASSLSSFGRDMNTEAFF. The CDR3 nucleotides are TGTGCCAGCAGCCTCAGTAGTTTTGGCAGGGACATGAACACTGAAGCTTTCTTT.

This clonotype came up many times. CDR3 sequence reads: CASSLGSRREYRNEQFF. The CDR3 DNA follows: TGTGCCAGCAGCTTAGGGTCTAGGCGGGAGTACCGGAATGAGCAGTTCTTC. The chain links TRBV11-3 to TRBJ2-1, with 7 bases matching TRBD2. CDR3 size: 17 residues. Germline V gene data show CDR1 as SGHNT and CDR2 as YENEEA. The V and J ends lost 1 base and 7 bases, in that order; junction bases with no gene match: 13. Filled out from reference TRBV11-3 and TRBJ2-1, the complete variable domain reads EAGVVQSPRYKIIEKKQPVAFWCNPISGHNTLYWYLQNLGQGPELLIRYENEEAVDDSQLPKDRFSAERLKGVDSTLKIQPAELGDSAVYLCASSLGSRREYRNEQFFGPGTRLTVL.

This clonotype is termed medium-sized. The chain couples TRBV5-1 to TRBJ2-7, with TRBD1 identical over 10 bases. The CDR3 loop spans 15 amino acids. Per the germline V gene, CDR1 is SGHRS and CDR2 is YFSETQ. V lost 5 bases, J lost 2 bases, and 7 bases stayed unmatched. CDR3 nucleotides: TGCGCCAGCAGTCCGGGACAGGGGAGCACCTACGAGCAGTACTTC. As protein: CASSPGQGSTYEQYF.

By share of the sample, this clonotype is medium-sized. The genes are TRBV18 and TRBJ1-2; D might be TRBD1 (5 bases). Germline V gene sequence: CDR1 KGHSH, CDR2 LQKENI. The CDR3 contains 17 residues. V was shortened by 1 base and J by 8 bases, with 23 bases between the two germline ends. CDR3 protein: CASSPQEAGMKSRGYTF. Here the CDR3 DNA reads TGTGCCAGCTCACCACAGGAGGCAGGGATGAAAAGTCGAGGCTACACCTTC.

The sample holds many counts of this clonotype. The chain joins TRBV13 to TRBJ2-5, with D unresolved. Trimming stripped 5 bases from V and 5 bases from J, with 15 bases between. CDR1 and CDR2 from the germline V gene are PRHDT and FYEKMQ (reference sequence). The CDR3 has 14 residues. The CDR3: CASSPRSLRETQYF. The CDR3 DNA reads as TGTGCCAGCAGCCCACGGTCCCTTCGGGAGACCCAGTACTTC.

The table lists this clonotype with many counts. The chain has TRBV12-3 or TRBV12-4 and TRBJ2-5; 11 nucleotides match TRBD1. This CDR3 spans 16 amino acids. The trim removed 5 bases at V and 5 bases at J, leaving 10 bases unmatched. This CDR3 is CASSPGQGASLETQYF. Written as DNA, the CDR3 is TGTGCCAGCAGTCCCGGACAGGGGGCGAGTTTGGAGACCCAGTACTTC.

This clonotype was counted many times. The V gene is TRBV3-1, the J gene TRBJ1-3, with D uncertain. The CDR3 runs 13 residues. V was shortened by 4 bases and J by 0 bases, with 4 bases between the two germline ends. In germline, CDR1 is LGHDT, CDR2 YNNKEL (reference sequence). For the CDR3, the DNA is TGTGCCAGCAGCCCCACCTCTGGAAACACCATATATTTT. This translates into CASSPTSGNTIYF.

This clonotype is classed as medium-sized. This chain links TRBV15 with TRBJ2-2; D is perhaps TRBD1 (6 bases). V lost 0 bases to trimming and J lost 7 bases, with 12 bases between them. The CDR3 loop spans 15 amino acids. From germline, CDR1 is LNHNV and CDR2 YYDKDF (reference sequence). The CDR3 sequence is CATSRDYGDIGELFF. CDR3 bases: TGTGCCACCAGCAGAGATTATGGGGACATCGGGGAGCTGTTTTTT.

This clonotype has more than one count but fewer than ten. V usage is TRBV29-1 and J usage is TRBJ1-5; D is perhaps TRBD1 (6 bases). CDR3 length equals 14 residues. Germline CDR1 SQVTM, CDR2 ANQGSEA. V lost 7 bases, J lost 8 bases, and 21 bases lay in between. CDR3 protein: CSARGRGPGEPQHF. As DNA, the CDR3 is TGCAGCGCCAGGGGCAGAGGTCCTGGGGAGCCCCAGCATTTT. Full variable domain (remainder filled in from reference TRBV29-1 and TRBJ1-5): SAVISQKPSRDICQRGTSLTIQCQVDSQVTMMFWYRQQPGQSLTLIATANQGSEATYESGFVIDKFPISRPNLTFSTLTVSNMSPEDSSIYLCSARGRGPGEPQHFGDGTRLSIL.

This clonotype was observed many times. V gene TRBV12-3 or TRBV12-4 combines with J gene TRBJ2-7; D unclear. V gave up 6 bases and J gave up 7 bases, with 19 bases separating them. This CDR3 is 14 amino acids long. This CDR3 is CASSNRLTPREQYF. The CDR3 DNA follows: TGTGCCAGCAGCAACCGACTGACGCCTCGAGAGCAGTACTTC.

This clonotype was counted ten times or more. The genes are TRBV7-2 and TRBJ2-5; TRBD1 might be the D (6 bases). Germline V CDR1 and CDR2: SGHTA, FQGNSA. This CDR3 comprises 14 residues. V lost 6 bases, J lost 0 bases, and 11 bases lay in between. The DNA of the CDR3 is TGTGCCAGCAGTCCAGGGGTGTACCAAGAGACCCAGTACTTC. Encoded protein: CASSPGVYQETQYF.